The 18 T cell receptor beta chains given below trace back to one sample, sequenced in a study of shared clonotypes between healthy human individuals. Some clones are missing from TCRdb's copy, which holds only in-frame ones; the method was immunoSEQ multiplex PCR. Here the sample spans approximately 320,000 clones, 74% being singletons. What was sequenced was memory CD4+ T cells sorted from blood. This sample's subset: CD45RA-negative fraction. The receptors stem from a man aged 25-45 years in good health.

This clone was seen only once. The V gene is TRBV7-3, the J gene TRBJ2-1; D may be TRBD2 (6 bases). Trimming shortened V by 4 bases and J by 9 bases, and 13 bases separated the two germline ends. Per germline, CDR1 SGHTA and CDR2 FQGTGA. This CDR3 is built from 13 residues. As DNA, the CDR3 is TGTGCCAGCAGCTCGGGGGTAAATGGTGAGCAGTTCTTC. Protein: CASSSGVNGEQFF.

The J gene is TRBJ2-7, the V gene TRBV9, with a weak D call TRBD1 (6 bases). The CDR3 is made up of 13 amino acids. Germline V CDR1 and CDR2: SGDLS, YYNGEE. Trimming took off 0 bases at V and 5 bases at J, with 9 bases between the two ends. The CDR3 DNA sequence: TGTGCCAGCAGCGTAGAGAACAGGGACGAGCAGTACTTC. It specifies CASSVENRDEQYF.

This clone was seen at least ten times. The genes are TRBV4-1 and TRBJ1-2, with D unresolved. This CDR3 region has 12 residues. V lost 1 base, J lost 8 bases, and 8 bases lay in between. Germline CDR1 and CDR2: MGHRA and YSYEKL. The CDR3 region has the DNA TGCGCCAGCAGCCAAGTTTACGGGGGCTACACCTTC. Residues: CASSQVYGGYTF.

This clone was detected only once. The genes are TRBV6-6 and TRBJ2-2; no clear D. This CDR3 has 13 amino acids. Germline CDR1 and CDR2: MNHNY and SVGAGI (reference sequence). V lost 2 bases and J lost 5, with 6 bases in between. The CDR3 loop is CASSYVITGELFF. For the CDR3, the DNA is TGTGCCAGCAGTTACGTGATTACCGGGGAGCTGTTTTTT.

The V call is TRBV7-3, the J call TRBJ2-5; no definite D call. Trimming removed 5 bases from V and 5 bases from J, with 18 bases in between. The germline V gene has CDR1 SGHTA and CDR2 FQGTGA. This CDR3 is built from 15 residues. The CDR3 DNA sequence: TGTGCCAGCAGCCTAGGTAGCCGGTTCCGGGAGACCCAGTACTTC. Its translation is CASSLGSRFRETQYF.

The V and J genes are TRBV5-5 and TRBJ2-1, with D maybe TRBD2 (7 bases). CDR3 length: 17 residues. CDR1 and CDR2 from the germline V gene are SGHKS and YYEKEE (reference sequence). Trimming cost V 6 bases and J 5 bases, with 24 bases left between them. This CDR3 is CASTPRGLAERDNEQFF. The CDR3 DNA sequence: TGTGCCAGCACCCCCCGGGGGCTAGCGGAGAGGGACAATGAGCAGTTCTTC.

J is TRBJ1-4 and V is TRBV2; D is ambiguous. Between the trimmed V and J ends, which lost 7 bases and 8 bases, there was a span of 8 bases. Germline-derived CDR1 and CDR2 are SNHLY and FYNNEI. The CDR3 is 11 residues long. The DNA of the CDR3 is TGTGCCAGCAACCGAGACGAAAAACTGTTTTTT. Amino acids: CASNRDEKLFF. The variable domain in full, completed from reference TRBV2 and TRBJ1-4, reads EPEVTQTPSHQVTQMGQEVILRCVPISNHLYFYWYRQILGQKVEFLVSFYNNEISEKSEIFDDQFSVERPDGSNFTLKIRSTKLEDSAMYFCASNRDEKLFFGSGTQLSVL.

This clone occurred a few times. The V call is TRBV2, the J call TRBJ2-1, with D possibly being TRBD1 or TRBD2 (6 bases each). The CDR3 sequence is 15 residues long. Trimming cost V 5 bases and J 7 bases, with 18 bases left between them. Per germline, CDR1 SNHLY and CDR2 FYNNEI. CDR3 in amino acids: CASSRAGRRGNEQFF. The DNA for the CDR3 is TGTGCCAGCAGTCGGGCCGGGAGAAGGGGGAATGAGCAGTTCTTC.

This clone was detected only once. V and J are TRBV7-8 and TRBJ2-7; 14 bases map to TRBD2. J gave up 3 bases and V 1 base, and 2 bases lay outside the gene matches. This CDR3 has 16 residues. In germline, CDR1 is SGHVS, CDR2 FQNEAQ. The CDR3 region is CASSLDGTSGSYEQYF. CDR3 in DNA: TGTGCCAGCAGCTTAGATGGGACTAGCGGGAGCTACGAGCAGTACTTC.

The genes are TRBV7-8 and TRBJ2-2; D gene unclear. The CDR3 has 16 residues. Germline V gene sequence: CDR1 SGHVS, CDR2 FQNEAQ. V lost 1 base to trimming and J lost 1 base, with 10 bases between them. The CDR3 protein is CASSLGTGLNTGELFF. The CDR3 DNA sequence: TGTGCCAGCAGCTTAGGAACGGGCCTGAACACCGGGGAGCTGTTTTTT.

This chain uses TRBV4-3 with TRBJ2-1, with D possibly TRBD2 on 6 matching bases. The ends were cut back, 0 bases at V and 10 bases at J, with 13 bases in the middle. Germline lookup yields CDR1 LGHNA and CDR2 YSLEER. CDR3 length equals 14 residues. The CDR3 reads CASSQEVEGREQFF. CDR3 bases: TGCGCCAGCAGCCAAGAAGTGGAGGGAAGAGAGCAGTTCTTC.

The genes are TRBV7-9 and TRBJ2-2, with TRBD1 as a possible D gene (6 bases). V was trimmed by 3 bases and J by 4 bases, leaving 12 bases between them. The CDR3 length is 15 residues. Germline CDR1 and CDR2: SEHNR and FQNEAQ (reference sequence). This CDR3 reads CASSFTSQGTGELFF. The CDR3 DNA is TGTGCCAGCAGCTTCACCTCACAGGGCACCGGGGAGCTGTTTTTT.

The chain is built from TRBV19 and TRBJ2-3; TRBD2 matches at 7 bases. V dropped 6 bases and J dropped 2; count of bases not matched to a gene: 11. The CDR3 sequence is 16 residues long. The germline V gene has CDR1 LNHDA and CDR2 SQIVND (reference sequence). The CDR3 nucleotides are TGTGCCAGTAGGACAGCGGGAACGGCTACCACAGATACGCAGTATTTT. Protein sequence: CASRTAGTATTDTQYF.

This clone was seen a handful of times. This sequence joins TRBV14 and TRBJ2-7; 12 bases map to TRBD2. CDR3 length equals 15 residues. Germline V lookup: CDR1 SGHDN, CDR2 FVKESK. J lost 4 bases, V lost 4 bases, and 5 bases had no gene match. CDR3 coding DNA: TGTGCCAGCAGCCCATGGACTAGCGGGACTTACGAGCAGTACTTC. This encodes CASSPWTSGTYEQYF.

This clone was recorded only once. V is TRBV29-1 and J is TRBJ1-1; D is unresolved. Germline CDR1 and CDR2: SQVTM and ANQGSEA. The CDR3 consists of 13 residues. V dropped 4 bases and J dropped 0 bases, with 9 bases sitting between them. CDR3 bases: TGCAGCGTTGGGGTAGACATGAACACTGAAGCTTTCTTT. It yields the protein CSVGVDMNTEAFF.

This clone was detected once. J is TRBJ2-5 and V is TRBV13, with 12 bases aligning to TRBD2. This CDR3 is built from 18 residues. Germline V gene data show CDR1 as PRHDT and CDR2 as FYEKMQ (reference sequence). V lost 3 bases to trimming and J lost 0 bases; unmatched junction nucleotides: 8. CDR3 coding DNA: TGTGCCAGCAGCTTTCGACGACTAGCGGGAGAACACCAAGAGACCCAGTACTTC. Protein: CASSFRRLAGEHQETQYF. The complete variable domain, with remaining parts taken from reference TRBV13 and TRBJ2-5, reads AAGVIQSPRHLIKEKRETATLKCYPIPRHDTVYWYQQGPGQDPQFLISFYEKMQSDKGSIPDRFSAQQFSDYHSELNMSSLELGDSALYFCASSFRRLAGEHQETQYFGPGTRLLVL.

The chain recombines TRBV18 with TRBJ2-7; D possibly corresponds to TRBD1 (6 bases). Between the trimmed V and J ends, which lost 4 bases and 3 bases, there was a span of 10 bases. CDR3 length equals 13 residues. Germline V gene lookup returns CDR1 KGHSH and CDR2 LQKENI. The CDR3 spells CASSRNRDYEQYF. The CDR3, as DNA: TGTGCCAGCTCACGTAACAGGGACTACGAGCAGTACTTC.

This chain uses TRBV5-1 with TRBJ2-7; no reliable D call. The V and J ends lost 4 bases and 5 bases respectively, with 25 bases between them. Germline V gene sequence: CDR1 SGHRS, CDR2 YFSETQ. This CDR3 region has 17 residues. CDR3 region: CASSPLGKVILLHEQYF. Here the CDR3 DNA reads TGCGCCAGCAGCCCCCTCGGTAAGGTCATTCTCCTACACGAGCAGTACTTC.